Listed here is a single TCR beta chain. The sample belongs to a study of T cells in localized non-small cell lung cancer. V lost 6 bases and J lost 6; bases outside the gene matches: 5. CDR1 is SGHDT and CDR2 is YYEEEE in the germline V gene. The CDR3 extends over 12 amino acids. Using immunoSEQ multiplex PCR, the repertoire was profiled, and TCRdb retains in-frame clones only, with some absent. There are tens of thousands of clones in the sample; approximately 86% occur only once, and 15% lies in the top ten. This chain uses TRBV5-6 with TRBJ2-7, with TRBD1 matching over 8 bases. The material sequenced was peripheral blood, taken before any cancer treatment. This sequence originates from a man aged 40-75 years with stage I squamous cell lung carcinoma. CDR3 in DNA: TGTGCCAGCAACGGACAGGGACCCGAGCAGTACTTC. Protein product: CASNGQGPEQYF.